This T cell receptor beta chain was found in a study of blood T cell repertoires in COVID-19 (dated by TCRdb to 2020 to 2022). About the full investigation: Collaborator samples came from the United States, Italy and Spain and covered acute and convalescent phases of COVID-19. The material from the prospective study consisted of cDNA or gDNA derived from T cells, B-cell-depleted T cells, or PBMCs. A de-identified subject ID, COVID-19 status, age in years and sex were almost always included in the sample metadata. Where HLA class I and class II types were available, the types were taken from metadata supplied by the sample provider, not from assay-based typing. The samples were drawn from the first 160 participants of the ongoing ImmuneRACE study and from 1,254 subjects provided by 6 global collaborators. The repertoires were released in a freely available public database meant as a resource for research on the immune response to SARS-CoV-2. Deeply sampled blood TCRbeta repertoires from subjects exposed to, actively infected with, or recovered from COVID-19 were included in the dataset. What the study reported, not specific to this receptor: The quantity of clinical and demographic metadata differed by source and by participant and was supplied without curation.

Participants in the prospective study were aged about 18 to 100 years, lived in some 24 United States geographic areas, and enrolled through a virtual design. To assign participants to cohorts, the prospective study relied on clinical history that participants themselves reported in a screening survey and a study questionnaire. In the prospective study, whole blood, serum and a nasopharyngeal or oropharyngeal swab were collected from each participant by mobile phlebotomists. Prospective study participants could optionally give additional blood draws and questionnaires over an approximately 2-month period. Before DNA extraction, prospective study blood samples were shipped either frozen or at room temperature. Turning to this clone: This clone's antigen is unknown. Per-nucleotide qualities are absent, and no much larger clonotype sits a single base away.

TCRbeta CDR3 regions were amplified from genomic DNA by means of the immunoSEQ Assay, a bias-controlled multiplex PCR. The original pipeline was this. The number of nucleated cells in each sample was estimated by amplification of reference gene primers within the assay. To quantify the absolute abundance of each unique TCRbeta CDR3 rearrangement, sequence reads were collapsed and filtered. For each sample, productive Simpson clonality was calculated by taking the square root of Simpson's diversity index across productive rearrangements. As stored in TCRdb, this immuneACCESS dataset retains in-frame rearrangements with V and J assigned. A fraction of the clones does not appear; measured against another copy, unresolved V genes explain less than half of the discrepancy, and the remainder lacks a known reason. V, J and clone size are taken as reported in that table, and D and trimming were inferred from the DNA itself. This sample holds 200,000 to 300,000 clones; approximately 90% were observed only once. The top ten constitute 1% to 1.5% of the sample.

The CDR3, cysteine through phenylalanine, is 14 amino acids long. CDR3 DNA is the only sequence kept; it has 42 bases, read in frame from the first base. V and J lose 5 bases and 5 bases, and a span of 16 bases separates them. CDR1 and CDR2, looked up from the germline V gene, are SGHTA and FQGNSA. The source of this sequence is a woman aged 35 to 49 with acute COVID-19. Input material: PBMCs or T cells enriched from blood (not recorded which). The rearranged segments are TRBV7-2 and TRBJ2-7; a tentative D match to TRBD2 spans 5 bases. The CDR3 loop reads CASSPGAGIHEQYF. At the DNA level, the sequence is TGTGCCAGCAGCCCGGGCGCCGGGATCCACGAGCAGTACTTC. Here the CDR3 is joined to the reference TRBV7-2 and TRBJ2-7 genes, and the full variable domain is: GAGVSQSPSNKVTEKGKDVELRCDPISGHTALYWYRQSLGQGLEFLIYFQGNSAPDKSGLPSDRFSAERTGGSVSTLTIQRTQQEDSAVYLCASSPGAGIHEQYFGPGTRLTVT.